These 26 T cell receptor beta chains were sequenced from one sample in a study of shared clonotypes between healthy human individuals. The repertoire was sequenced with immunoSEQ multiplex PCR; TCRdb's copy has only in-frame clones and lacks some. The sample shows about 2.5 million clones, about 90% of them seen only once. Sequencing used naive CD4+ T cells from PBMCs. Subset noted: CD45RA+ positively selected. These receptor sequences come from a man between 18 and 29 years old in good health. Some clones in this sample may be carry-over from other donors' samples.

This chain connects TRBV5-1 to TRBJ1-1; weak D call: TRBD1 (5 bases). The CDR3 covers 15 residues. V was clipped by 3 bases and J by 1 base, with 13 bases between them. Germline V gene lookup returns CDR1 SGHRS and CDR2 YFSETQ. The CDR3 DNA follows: TGCGCCAGCAGCTCAGGAGGGGTGGGGAACACTGAAGCTTTCTTT. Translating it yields CASSSGGVGNTEAFF.

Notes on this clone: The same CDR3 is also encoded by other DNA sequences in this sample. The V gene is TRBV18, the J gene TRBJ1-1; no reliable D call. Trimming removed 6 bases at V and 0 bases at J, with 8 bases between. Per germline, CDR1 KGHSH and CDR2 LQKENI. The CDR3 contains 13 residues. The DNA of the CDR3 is TGTGCCAGCTCGCCAACAGTGAACACTGAAGCTTTCTTT. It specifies CASSPTVNTEAFF.

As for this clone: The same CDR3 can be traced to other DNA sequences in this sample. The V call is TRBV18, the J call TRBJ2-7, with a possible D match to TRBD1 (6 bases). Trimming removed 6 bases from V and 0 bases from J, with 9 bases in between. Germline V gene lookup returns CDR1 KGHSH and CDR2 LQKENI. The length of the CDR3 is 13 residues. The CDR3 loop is CASSRGPSYEQYF. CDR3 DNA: TGTGCCAGCTCCAGGGGCCCCTCCTACGAGCAGTACTTC.

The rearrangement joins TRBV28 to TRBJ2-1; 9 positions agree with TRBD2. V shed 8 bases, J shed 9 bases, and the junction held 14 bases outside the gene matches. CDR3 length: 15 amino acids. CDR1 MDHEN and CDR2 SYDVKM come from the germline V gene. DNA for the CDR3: TGTGCCAGCCCCCCCGGAGGCGGGGGGGACGGTGAGCAGTTCTTC. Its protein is CASPPGGGGDGEQFF. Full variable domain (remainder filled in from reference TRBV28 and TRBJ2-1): DVKVTQSSRYLVKRTGEKVFLECVQDMDHENMFWYRQDPGLGLRLIYFSYDVKMKEKGDIPEGYSVSREKKERFSLILESASTNQTSMYLCASPPGGGGDGEQFFGPGTRLTVL.

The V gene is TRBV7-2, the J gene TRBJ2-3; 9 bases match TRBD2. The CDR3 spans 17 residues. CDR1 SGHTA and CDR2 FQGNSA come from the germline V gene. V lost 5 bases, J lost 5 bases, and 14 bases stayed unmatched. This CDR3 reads CASSASRVAGVVDTQYF. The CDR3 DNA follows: TGTGCCAGCAGCGCATCTCGGGTAGCGGGAGTTGTAGATACGCAGTATTTT.

The chain's CDR3 is CASSWTDYEKLFF. CDR3 nucleotide sequence: TGTGCCAGCAGTTGGACAGACTATGAAAAACTGTTTTTT. The chain joins TRBV6-1 to TRBJ1-4; TRBD1 is a possible D gene (6 bases). V was pared by 5 bases and J by 6 bases, with 10 bases between. Germline V CDR1 and CDR2: MNHNS, SASEGT. The CDR3 extends over 13 amino acids.

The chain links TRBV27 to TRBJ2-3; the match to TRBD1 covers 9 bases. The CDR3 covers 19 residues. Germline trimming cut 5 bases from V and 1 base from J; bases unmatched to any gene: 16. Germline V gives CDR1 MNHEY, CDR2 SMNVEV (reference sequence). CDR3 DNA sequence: TGTGCCAGCAGTCCCCGGGACAGGGATCCTTATATTCGCACAGATACGCAGTATTTT. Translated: CASSPRDRDPYIRTDTQYF.

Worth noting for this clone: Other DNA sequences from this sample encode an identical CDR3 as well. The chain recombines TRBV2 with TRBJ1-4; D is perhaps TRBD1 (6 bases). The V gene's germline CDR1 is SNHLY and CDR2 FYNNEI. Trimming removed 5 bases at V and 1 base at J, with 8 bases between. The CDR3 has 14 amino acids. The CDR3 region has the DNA TGTGCCAGCAGTCGGACAGAAACTAATGAAAAACTGTTTTTT. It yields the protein CASSRTETNEKLFF.

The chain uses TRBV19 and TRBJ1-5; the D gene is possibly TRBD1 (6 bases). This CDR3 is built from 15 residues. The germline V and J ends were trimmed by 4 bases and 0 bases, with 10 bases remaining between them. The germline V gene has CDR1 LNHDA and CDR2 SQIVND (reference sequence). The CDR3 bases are TGTGCCAGTAGTAAAGACAGGTATAGCAATCAGCCCCAGCATTTT. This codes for CASSKDRYSNQPQHF.

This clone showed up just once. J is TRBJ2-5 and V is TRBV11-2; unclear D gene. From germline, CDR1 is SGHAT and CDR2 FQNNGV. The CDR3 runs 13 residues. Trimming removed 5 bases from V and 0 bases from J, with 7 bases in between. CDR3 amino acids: CASSRLHQETQYF. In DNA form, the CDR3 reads TGTGCCAGCAGCCGCTTACACCAAGAGACCCAGTACTTC.

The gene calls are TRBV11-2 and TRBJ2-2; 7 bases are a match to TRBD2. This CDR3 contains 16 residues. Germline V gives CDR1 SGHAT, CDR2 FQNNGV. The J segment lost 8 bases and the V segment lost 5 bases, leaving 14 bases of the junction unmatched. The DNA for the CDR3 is TGTGCCAGCAGCCGCCTCAGCGGGACTCCCCCTGGGGAGCTGTTTTTT. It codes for CASSRLSGTPPGELFF.

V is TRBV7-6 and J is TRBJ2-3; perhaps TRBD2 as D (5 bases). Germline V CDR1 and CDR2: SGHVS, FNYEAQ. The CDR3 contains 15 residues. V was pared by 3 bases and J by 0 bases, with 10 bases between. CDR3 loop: CASSLLGGSTDTQYF. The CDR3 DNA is TGTGCCAGCAGCTTGTTGGGCGGGAGCACAGATACGCAGTATTTT.

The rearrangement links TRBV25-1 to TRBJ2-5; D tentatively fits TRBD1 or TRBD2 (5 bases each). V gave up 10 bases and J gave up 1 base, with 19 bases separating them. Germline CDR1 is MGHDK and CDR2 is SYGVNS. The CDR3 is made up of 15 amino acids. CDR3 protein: CATYSWGISQETQYF. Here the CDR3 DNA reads TGTGCCACTTACAGTTGGGGGATCAGCCAAGAGACCCAGTACTTC.

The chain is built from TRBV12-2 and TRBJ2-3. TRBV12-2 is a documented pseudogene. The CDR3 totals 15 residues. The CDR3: CASRSTRDSTDTQYF. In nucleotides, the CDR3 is TGTGCAAGTCGCTCGACCCGGGACAGCACAGATACGCAGTATTTT.

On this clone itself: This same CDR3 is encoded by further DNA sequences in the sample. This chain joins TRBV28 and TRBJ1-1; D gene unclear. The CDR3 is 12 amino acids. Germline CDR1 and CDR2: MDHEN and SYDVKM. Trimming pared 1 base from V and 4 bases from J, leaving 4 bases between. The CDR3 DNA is TGTGCCAGCAGTTTATTGAGCACTGAAGCTTTCTTT. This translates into CASSLLSTEAFF. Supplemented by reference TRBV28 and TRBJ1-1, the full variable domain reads DVKVTQSSRYLVKRTGEKVFLECVQDMDHENMFWYRQDPGLGLRLIYFSYDVKMKEKGDIPEGYSVSREKKERFSLILESASTNQTSMYLCASSLLSTEAFFGQGTRLTVV.

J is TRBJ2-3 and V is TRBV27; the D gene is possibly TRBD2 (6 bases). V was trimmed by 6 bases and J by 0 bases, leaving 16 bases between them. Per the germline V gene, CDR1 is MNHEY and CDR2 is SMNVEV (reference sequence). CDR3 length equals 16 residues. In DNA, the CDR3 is TGTGCCAGCAGCCGCCCGGGGGAATTTAGCACAGATACGCAGTATTTT. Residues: CASSRPGEFSTDTQYF.

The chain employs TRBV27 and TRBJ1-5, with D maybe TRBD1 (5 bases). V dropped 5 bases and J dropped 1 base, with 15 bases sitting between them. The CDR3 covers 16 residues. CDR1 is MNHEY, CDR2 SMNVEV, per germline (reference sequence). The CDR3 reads CASSPQWGGSNQPQHF. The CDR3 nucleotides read TGTGCCAGCAGTCCCCAATGGGGCGGGAGCAATCAGCCCCAGCATTTT.

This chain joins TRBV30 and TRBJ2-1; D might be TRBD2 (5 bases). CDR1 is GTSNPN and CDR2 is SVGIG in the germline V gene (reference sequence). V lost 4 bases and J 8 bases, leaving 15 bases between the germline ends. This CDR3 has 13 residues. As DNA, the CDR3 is TGTGCCTGGAAGGGTCGGGGTCCCGATGAGCAGTTCTTC. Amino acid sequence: CAWKGRGPDEQFF.

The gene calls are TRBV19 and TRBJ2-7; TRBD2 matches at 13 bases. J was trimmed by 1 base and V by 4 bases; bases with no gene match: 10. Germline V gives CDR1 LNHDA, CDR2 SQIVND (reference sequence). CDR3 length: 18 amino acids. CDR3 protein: CASSTYRTSGSRSYEQYF. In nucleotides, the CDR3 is TGTGCCAGTAGTACTTATCGGACTAGCGGGAGTAGATCCTACGAGCAGTACTTC.

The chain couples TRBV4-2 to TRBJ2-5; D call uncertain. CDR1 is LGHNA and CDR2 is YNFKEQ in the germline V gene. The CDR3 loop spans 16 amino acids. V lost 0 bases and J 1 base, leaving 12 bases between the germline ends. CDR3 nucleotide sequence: TGTGCCAGCAGCCAAGAGAAGGGAAGGACCCAAGAGACCCAGTACTTC. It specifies CASSQEKGRTQETQYF.

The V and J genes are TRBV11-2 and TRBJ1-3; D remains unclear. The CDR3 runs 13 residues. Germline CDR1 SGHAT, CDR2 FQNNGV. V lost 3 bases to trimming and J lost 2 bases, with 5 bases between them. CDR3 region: CASSFDAGNTIYF. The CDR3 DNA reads TGTGCCAGCAGCTTCGACGCTGGAAACACCATATATTTT.

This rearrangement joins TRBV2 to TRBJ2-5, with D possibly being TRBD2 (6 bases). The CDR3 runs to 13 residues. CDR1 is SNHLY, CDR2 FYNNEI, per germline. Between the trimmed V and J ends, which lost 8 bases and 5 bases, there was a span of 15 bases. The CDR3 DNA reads TGTGCCAGCCAAAGGAGGGGCTTGGAGACCCAGTACTTC. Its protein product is CASQRRGLETQYF. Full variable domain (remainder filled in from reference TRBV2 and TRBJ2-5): EPEVTQTPSHQVTQMGQEVILRCVPISNHLYFYWYRQILGQKVEFLVSFYNNEISEKSEIFDDQFSVERPDGSNFTLKIRSTKLEDSAMYFCASQRRGLETQYFGPGTRLLVL.

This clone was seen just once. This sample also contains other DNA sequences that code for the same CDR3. The CDR3 region is CASRGGNQPQHF. In DNA form, the CDR3 reads TGTGCCAGCAGGGGGGGGAATCAGCCCCAGCATTTT. V gene TRBV6-6 combines with J gene TRBJ1-5, with a tentative D call TRBD1 (5 bases). V lost 6 bases and J lost 4, with 7 bases in between. CDR1 MNHNY and CDR2 SVGAGI come from the germline V gene (reference sequence). CDR3 length: 12 residues.

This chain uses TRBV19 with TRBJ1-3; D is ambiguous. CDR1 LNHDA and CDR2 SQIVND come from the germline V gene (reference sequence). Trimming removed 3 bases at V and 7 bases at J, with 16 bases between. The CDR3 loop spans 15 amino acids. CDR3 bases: TGTGCCAGTAGTATTTTAACGTTCGCTTGGAACACCATATATTTT. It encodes CASSILTFAWNTIYF.

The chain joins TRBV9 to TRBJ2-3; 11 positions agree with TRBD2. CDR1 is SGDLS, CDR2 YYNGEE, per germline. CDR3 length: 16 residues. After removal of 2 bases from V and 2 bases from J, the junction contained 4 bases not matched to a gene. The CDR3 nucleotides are TGTGCCAGCAGCGTTCGACTAGCGGGGTTCACAGATACGCAGTATTTT. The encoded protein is CASSVRLAGFTDTQYF. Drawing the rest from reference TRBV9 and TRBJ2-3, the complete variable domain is DSGVTQTPKHLITATGQRVTLRCSPRSGDLSVYWYQQSLDQGLQFLIQYYNGEERAKGNILERFSAQQFPDLHSELNLSSLELGDSALYFCASSVRLAGFTDTQYFGPGTRLTVL.

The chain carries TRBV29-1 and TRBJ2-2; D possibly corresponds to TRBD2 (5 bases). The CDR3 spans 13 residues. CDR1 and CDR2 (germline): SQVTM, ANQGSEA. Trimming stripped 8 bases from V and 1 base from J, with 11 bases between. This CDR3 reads CSFSRVNTGELFF. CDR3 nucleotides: TGCAGCTTTTCGCGGGTGAACACCGGGGAGCTGTTTTTT.